A single T cell receptor beta chain is shown here with its context. This entry comes from a study of healthy donors' naive CD4 and CD8 T cells. The CDR3 covers 18 residues. Germline CDR1 and CDR2: GTSNPN and SVGIG (reference sequence). V lost 3 bases, J lost 3 bases, and 27 bases lay in between. Starting from 500 ng of total RNA, TCR libraries were made with linear amplification. From the reads, TCRdb called clonotypes with MiXCR, one entry per CDR3 protein. The table shows 180,000 or so distinct CDR3 sequences, with 65% to 80% occurring only once. The chain employs TRBV30 and TRBJ2-7; tentatively, D is TRBD1 (8 bases). This TCR derives from a pool of human donors in good health; the sample pools cells from several healthy donors. Sequencing was carried out using naive CD4+ and CD8+ T cells sorted from blood, pooled from several donors. This chain's CDR3 is CAWSDWTGRELADYEQYF. The DNA of the CDR3 is TGTGCCTGGAGCGATTGGACAGGGAGGGAGCTAGCCGACTACGAGCAGTACTTC. The full variable domain, with the rest looked up from reference TRBV30 and TRBJ2-7, is SQTIHQWPATLVQPVGSPLSLECTVEGTSNPNLYWYRQAAGRGLQLLFYSVGIGQISSEVPQNLSASRPQDRQFILSSKKLLLSDSGFYLCAWSDWTGRELADYEQYFGPGTRLTVT.